This T cell receptor (beta chain) was identified during a study of cytomegalovirus exposure and HLA in healthy donors. In the PCR, 60 Vbeta and 13 Jbeta primers were used. Authors' analysis steps: Later, roughly 80 million unique TCR beta chains were counted in an analysis, and approximately 10 million of them were shared. Clones were sequenced by immunoSEQ multiplex PCR, and TCRdb holds only the in-frame ones, with some missing. V and J calls and clone size follow that table, whereas D and trimming were derived from the DNA. Found here are 200,000 or so clones, approximately 80% of them singletons; the top ten hold approximately 0.71%. Overall study findings and caveats: Upon later analysis, TCR association rates were observed to vary by HLA locus, being highest for DRB1 and lowest for HLA-C. There were several of the most significant clusters that appeared linked to common viral pathogens in a later analysis. Equally common other TCR beta chains were less clonally expanded than HLA-associated ones, a later analysis found.

Regarding this clone: Its antigen is undetermined.

V dropped 6 bases and J dropped 2; count of bases not matched to a gene: 10. CDR3 length equals 15 residues. Germline values: CDR1 LNHDA, CDR2 SQIVND (reference sequence). Sequenced material: PBMCs. This sequence was found in a boy under 10 years old in good health and CMV-seronegative. V usage is TRBV19 and J usage is TRBJ2-7, with TRBD1 identical over 7 bases. The CDR3 is CASSDSGGSAYEQYF. The CDR3 coding sequence is TGTGCCAGTAGCGACTCAGGGGGTTCAGCCTACGAGCAGTACTTC.